The 22 T cell receptor beta chains below were found in one sample sequenced in a study of blood T cell repertoires in COVID-19. Sequenced by immunoSEQ multiplex PCR; TCRdb stores in-frame clones only, minus some. The sample contains 150,000 or so clones, about 80% of which appear only once. Sequenced input: PBMCs or T cells enriched from blood (not recorded which). The receptors come from a man between 45 and 60 years old who had recovered from COVID-19.

The chain joins TRBV5-8 to TRBJ2-7, with D unclear. Germline V gene sequence: CDR1 SGHTS, CDR2 YDEGEE. The CDR3 contains 15 residues. Deletions cut 4 bases from V and 4 bases from J, with 18 bases between. The CDR3 loop reads CASSRTTLPPYEQYF. DNA of the CDR3: TGTGCCAGCAGCCGCACGACTTTGCCCCCTTACGAGCAGTACTTC.

CDR3 in amino acids: CASSLGDRGYGYTF. CDR3 bases: TGCGCCAGCAGCTTGGGGGACAGGGGCTATGGCTACACCTTC. This chain connects TRBV5-1 to TRBJ1-2; 10 bases align to TRBD1. CDR1 is SGHRS, CDR2 YFSETQ, per germline. CDR3 size: 14 residues. V shed 0 bases and J 4 bases; nucleotides not matched to a gene: 0.

The chain couples TRBV5-1 to TRBJ1-2; 9 bases are a match to TRBD1. Germline V lookup: CDR1 SGHRS, CDR2 YFSETQ. CDR3 size: 15 residues. With V trimmed by 4 bases and J by 9 bases, 13 bases remained unmatched. CDR3 loop: CASSLETSGTGRYTF. DNA for the CDR3: TGCGCCAGCAGCCTGGAGACTTCCGGGACAGGGCGCTACACCTTC. The variable domain in full, completed from reference TRBV5-1 and TRBJ1-2, reads KAGVTQTPRYLIKTRGQQVTLSCSPISGHRSVSWYQQTPGQGLQFLFEYFSETQRNKGNFPGRFSGRQFSNSRSEMNVSTLELGDSALYLCASSLETSGTGRYTFGSGTRLTVV.

The chain joins TRBV6-1 to TRBJ2-7; 8 nucleotides agree with TRBD2. There are 15 residues in the CDR3. Germline CDR1 reads MNHNS; CDR2 reads SASEGT. J lost 4 bases, V lost 1 base, and 6 bases had no gene match. CDR3 protein: CASSEGTSLRYEQYF. CDR3 bases: TGTGCCAGCAGTGAAGGGACTAGCCTAAGATACGAGCAGTACTTC.

This clone was found once. The rearrangement uses TRBV10-3 and TRBJ2-1; TRBD2 aligns across 11 bases. Per germline, CDR1 ENHRY and CDR2 SYGVKD. Losses at the gene ends were 2 bases for V and 3 bases for J; bases not matched to a gene: 3. The CDR3 is 16 residues long. This chain's CDR3 is CAISELGLAGYNEQFF. The CDR3 region has the DNA TGTGCCATCAGTGAGCTAGGACTAGCGGGCTACAATGAGCAGTTCTTC.

The chain employs TRBV30 and TRBJ1-6; possibly TRBD1 for D (6 bases). Trimming took off 6 bases at V and 7 bases at J, with 16 bases between the two ends. The CDR3 has 14 amino acids. CDR1 is GTSNPN and CDR2 is SVGIG in the germline V gene (reference sequence). CDR3 bases: TGTGCCTGTCTACCGGGACACAAAAATTCACCCCTCCACTTT. Protein sequence: CACLPGHKNSPLHF.

This clone was seen a single time. This chain links TRBV7-9 with TRBJ2-7; D is ambiguous. V shed 0 bases and J shed 0 bases, with 9 bases lying between them. The CDR3 is made up of 15 amino acids. Germline CDR1 reads SEHNR; CDR2 reads FQNEAQ (reference sequence). CDR3 residues: CASSLASLASYEQYF. The DNA of the CDR3 is TGTGCCAGCAGCTTAGCTAGCCTGGCCTCCTACGAGCAGTACTTC.

The chain employs TRBV11-2 and TRBJ2-3; TRBD2 aligns across 9 bases. CDR3 length equals 16 residues. The germline V gene has CDR1 SGHAT and CDR2 FQNNGV. Trimming at V came to 3 bases and at J to 2 bases, leaving 6 bases not matched to a gene. The CDR3: CASSLRLAAYTDTQYF. CDR3 nucleotides: TGTGCCAGCAGCTTGAGACTAGCGGCCTACACAGATACGCAGTATTTT. The whole variable domain, filled in from reference TRBV11-2 and TRBJ2-3, reads EAGVAQSPRYKIIEKRQSVAFWCNPISGHATLYWYQQILGQGPKLLIQFQNNGVVDDSQLPKDRFSAERLKGVDSTLKIQPAKLEDSAVYLCASSLRLAAYTDTQYFGPGTRLTVL.

The gene calls are TRBV12-3 or TRBV12-4 and TRBJ1-3, with 7 bases lining up with TRBD1. V lost 6 bases and J lost 9; bases outside the gene matches: 8. This CDR3 comprises 13 residues. CDR3 protein: CASSLGQAATIYF. For the CDR3, the DNA is TGTGCCAGCAGCCTAGGACAGGCCGCCACCATATATTTT.

The chain recombines TRBV7-3 with TRBJ2-1; 10 bases are shared with TRBD1. The CDR3 has 15 residues. Germline loops: CDR1 SGHTA, CDR2 FQGTGA. After removal of 4 bases from V and 9 bases from J, the junction contained 9 bases not matched to a gene. The CDR3 reads CASSSGTGVRGEQFF. The CDR3 nucleotides are TGTGCCAGCAGCTCGGGGACAGGGGTACGGGGTGAGCAGTTCTTC.

The rearrangement uses TRBV11-2 and TRBJ2-1; possibly TRBD2 for D (6 bases). V lost 5 bases, J lost 3 bases, and 14 bases lay in between. Germline V CDR1 and CDR2: SGHAT, FQNNGV. This CDR3 has 15 amino acids. For the CDR3, the DNA is TGTGCCAGCAGCCCGACGACTAGAATCTACAATGAGCAGTTCTTC. It codes for CASSPTTRIYNEQFF.

The genes are TRBV5-4 and TRBJ2-1, with D possibly TRBD2 on 5 matching bases. The CDR3 loop spans 14 amino acids. The V end lost 4 bases, the J end lost 0 bases, and 8 bases lay between the germline ends. Germline values: CDR1 SGHNT, CDR2 YYREEE (reference sequence). As DNA, the CDR3 is TGTGCCAGCAGCCCCGAGGGCTCCTACAATGAGCAGTTCTTC. Amino acids: CASSPEGSYNEQFF.

J is TRBJ2-5 and V is TRBV7-2; 13 positions agree with TRBD2. CDR1 and CDR2 from the germline V gene are SGHTA and FQGNSA. After removal of 6 bases from V and 5 bases from J, the junction contained 9 bases not matched to a gene. This CDR3 region has 16 residues. CDR3 in amino acids: CASRMTSGRPWETQYF. The CDR3 nucleotides read TGTGCCAGCAGAATGACTAGCGGGAGGCCTTGGGAGACCCAGTACTTC.

The V gene is TRBV13, the J gene TRBJ2-5; a possible D gene is TRBD1 (6 bases). V shed 4 bases and J shed 1 base, with 13 bases lying between them. Germline CDR1 reads PRHDT; CDR2 reads FYEKMQ (reference sequence). This CDR3 region has 15 residues. Here the CDR3 DNA reads TGTGCCAGCAGCTACTCCGGGACACCCCAAGAGACCCAGTACTTC. It specifies CASSYSGTPQETQYF.

The V and J genes are TRBV6-5 and TRBJ1-5; no clear D. Trimming removed 5 bases at V and 2 bases at J, with 10 bases between. This CDR3 region has 14 residues. Germline CDR1 is MNHEY and CDR2 is SVGAGI. CDR3 amino acids: CASSIQVGNQPQHF. As DNA, the CDR3 is TGTGCCAGCAGTATTCAGGTTGGCAATCAGCCCCAGCATTTT.

V gene TRBV7-9 combines with J gene TRBJ2-2; no clear D gene. Trimming shortened V by 2 bases and J by 6 bases, and 16 bases separated the two germline ends. This CDR3 spans 16 amino acids. Germline CDR1 reads SEHNR; CDR2 reads FQNEAQ (reference sequence). In nucleotides, the CDR3 is TGTGCCAGCAGCTTATCGACATTCTCTCTTTCCGGGGAGCTGTTTTTT. Translated: CASSLSTFSLSGELFF.

This chain connects TRBV28 to TRBJ2-7; TRBD1 matches at 10 bases. The CDR3 has 14 amino acids. Germline V lookup: CDR1 MDHEN, CDR2 SYDVKM. The junction had 6 bases not matched to a gene; V was cut back by 6 bases and J by 4 bases. This CDR3 reads CASRRDRGGYEQYF. The CDR3 region has the DNA TGTGCCAGCAGACGGGACAGGGGAGGGTACGAGCAGTACTTC.

V usage is TRBV9 and J usage is TRBJ2-3; 7 nucleotides align to TRBD2. This CDR3 is 15 amino acids long. Unmatched junction bases numbered 5, after V lost 0 bases and J lost 4 bases. Germline-derived CDR1 and CDR2 are SGDLS and YYNGEE. The CDR3 here is CASSVEGSGSDTQYF. CDR3 coding DNA: TGTGCCAGCAGCGTAGAGGGTAGCGGGTCAGATACGCAGTATTTT. Together with reference TRBV9 and TRBJ2-3, the CDR3 gives the full variable domain: DSGVTQTPKHLITATGQRVTLRCSPRSGDLSVYWYQQSLDQGLQFLIQYYNGEERAKGNILERFSAQQFPDLHSELNLSSLELGDSALYFCASSVEGSGSDTQYFGPGTRLTVL.

This rearrangement joins TRBV7-2 to TRBJ1-2, with unresolved D. The CDR3 runs 13 residues. V was cut by 5 bases and J by 6 bases, with 13 bases left in between. Looked up from germline, CDR1 is SGHTA and CDR2 is FQGNSA. The chain's CDR3 is CASSRGRVHGYTF. The CDR3 bases are TGTGCCAGCAGCCGAGGGCGGGTCCATGGCTACACCTTC.

This clone was found a few times. The V call is TRBV9, the J call TRBJ2-7; 7 nucleotides agree with TRBD2. The trim removed 1 base at V and 4 bases at J, leaving 5 bases unmatched. Germline V lookup: CDR1 SGDLS, CDR2 YYNGEE. The CDR3 spans 14 residues. CDR3 in DNA: TGTGCCAGCAGCGTATCGACTAGCACTTACGAGCAGTACTTC. This sequence encodes CASSVSTSTYEQYF.

A few counts support this clone. The V gene is TRBV3-1 (or the pseudogene TRBV3-2), the J gene TRBJ1-6, with 9 positions matching TRBD1. V gave up 4 bases and J gave up 1 base; unmatched junction bases: 8. There are 18 residues in the CDR3. The germline V gene has CDR1 LGHDT and CDR2 YNNKEL (reference sequence). The CDR3 DNA reads TGTGCCAGCAGCCCGACCGGGACAGGGTTTTCCTATAATTCACCCCTCCACTTT. This encodes CASSPTGTGFSYNSPLHF.

The chain links TRBV9 to TRBJ2-2; D perhaps matches TRBD2 (5 bases). The CDR3 is 15 residues long. V lost 0 bases and J lost 5, with 11 bases in between. Germline CDR1 is SGDLS and CDR2 is YYNGEE. CDR3 protein: CASSVGAPGTGELFF. DNA of the CDR3: TGTGCCAGCAGCGTAGGGGCTCCGGGGACCGGGGAGCTGTTTTTT.